The next 3 T cell receptor beta chains were all read from a single sample in a study of cytomegalovirus exposure and HLA in healthy donors. PCR employed 60 Vbeta and 13 Jbeta primers. TCRdb's copy holds only in-frame clones and misses some; the assay was immunoSEQ multiplex PCR. Of 90,000 or so clones in the sample, less than 85% are singletons; the top ten hold around 4.3%. Sequenced material: PBMCs. Receptors were obtained from a man aged 55 to 70 in good health and CMV-seronegative.

This clone was counted once. The CDR3 loop reads CASSPTQGSGNTIYF. The CDR3 DNA reads TGTGCCAGCTCTCCTACTCAGGGCTCTGGAAACACCATATATTTT. The chain uses TRBV18 and TRBJ1-3; a weak D match, TRBD1 (5 bases). CDR1 is KGHSH, CDR2 LQKENI, per germline. This CDR3 has 15 residues. V dropped 6 bases and J dropped 0 bases, with 12 bases sitting between them. Using reference TRBV18 and TRBJ1-3 for the parts outside the CDR3, the full variable domain is NAGVMQNPRHLVRRRGQEARLRCSPMKGHSHVYWYRQLPEEGLKFMVYLQKENIIDESGMPKERFSAEFPKEGPSILRIQQVVRGDSAAYFCASSPTQGSGNTIYFGEGSWLTVV.

The gene calls are TRBV29-1 and TRBJ2-1; 7 positions match TRBD1. Germline CDR1 and CDR2: SQVTM and ANQGSEA. This CDR3 region has 14 residues. The ends lost 4 bases at V and 8 bases at J; junction bases unmatched: 11. CDR3 sequence reads: CSVARQGMGDEQFF. The CDR3 region has the DNA TGCAGCGTTGCCCGACAGGGTATGGGCGATGAGCAGTTCTTC.

This clone has only a few counts. Germline is not matched at one junction end, which may reflect a read error. The chain uses TRBV7-9 and TRBJ2-1; TRBD2 matches at 13 bases. The CDR3 spans 18 residues. Germline V gene data show CDR1 as SEHNR and CDR2 as FQNEAQ (reference sequence). CDR3 sequence (DNA): TGTTCCAGCACCAGGACTAGCGGGGGCACACGCCTAAGGGATGAGCAGTTCTTC. This sequence encodes CSSTRTSGGTRLRDEQFF.